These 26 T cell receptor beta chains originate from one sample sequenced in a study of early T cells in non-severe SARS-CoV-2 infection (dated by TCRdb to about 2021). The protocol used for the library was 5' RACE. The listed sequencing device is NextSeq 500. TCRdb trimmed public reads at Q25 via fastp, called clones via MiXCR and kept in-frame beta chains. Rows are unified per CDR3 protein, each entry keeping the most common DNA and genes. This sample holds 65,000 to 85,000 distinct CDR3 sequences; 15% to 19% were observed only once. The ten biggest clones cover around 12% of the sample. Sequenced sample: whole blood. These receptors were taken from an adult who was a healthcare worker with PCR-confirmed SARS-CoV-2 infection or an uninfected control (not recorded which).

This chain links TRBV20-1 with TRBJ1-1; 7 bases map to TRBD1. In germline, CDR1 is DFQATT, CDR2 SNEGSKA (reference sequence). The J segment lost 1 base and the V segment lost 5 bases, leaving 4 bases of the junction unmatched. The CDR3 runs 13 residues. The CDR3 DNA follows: TGCAGTGCTTACGACAGGGCGAACACTGAAGCTTTCTTT. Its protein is CSAYDRANTEAFF.

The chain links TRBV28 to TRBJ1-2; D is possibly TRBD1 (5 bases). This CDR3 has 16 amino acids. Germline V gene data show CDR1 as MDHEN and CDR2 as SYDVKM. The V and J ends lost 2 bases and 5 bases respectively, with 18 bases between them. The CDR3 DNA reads TGTGCCAGCAGTTTAAGCCAGGCAAGGGGTATATATGGCTACACCTTC. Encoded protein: CASSLSQARGIYGYTF.

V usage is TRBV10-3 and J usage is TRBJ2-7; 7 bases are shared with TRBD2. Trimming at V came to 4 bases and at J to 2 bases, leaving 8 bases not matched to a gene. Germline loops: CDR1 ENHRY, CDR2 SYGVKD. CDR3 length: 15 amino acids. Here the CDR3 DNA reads TGTGCCATCAGTGGCGGGAGACTCGCGACCTACGAGCAGTACTTC. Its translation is CAISGGRLATYEQYF.

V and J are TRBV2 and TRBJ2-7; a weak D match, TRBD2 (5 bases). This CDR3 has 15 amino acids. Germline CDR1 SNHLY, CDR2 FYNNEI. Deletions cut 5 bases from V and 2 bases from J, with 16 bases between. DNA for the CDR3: TGTGCCAGCAGTCCCTTTTGGGGAGTCGCCTACGAGCAGTACTTC. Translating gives CASSPFWGVAYEQYF.

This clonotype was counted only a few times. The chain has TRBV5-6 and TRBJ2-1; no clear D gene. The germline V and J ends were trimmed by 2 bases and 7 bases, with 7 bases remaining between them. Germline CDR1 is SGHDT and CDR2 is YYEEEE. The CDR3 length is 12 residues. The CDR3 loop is CASSLLENEQFF. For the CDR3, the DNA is TGTGCCAGCAGCTTACTGGAGAATGAGCAGTTCTTC.

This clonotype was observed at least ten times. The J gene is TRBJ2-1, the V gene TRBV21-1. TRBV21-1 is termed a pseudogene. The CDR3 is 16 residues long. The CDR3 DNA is TGTGCCAGCAGCAAAGAAAAGGGAACAGTATACAATGAGCAGTTCTTC. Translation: CASSKEKGTVYNEQFF.

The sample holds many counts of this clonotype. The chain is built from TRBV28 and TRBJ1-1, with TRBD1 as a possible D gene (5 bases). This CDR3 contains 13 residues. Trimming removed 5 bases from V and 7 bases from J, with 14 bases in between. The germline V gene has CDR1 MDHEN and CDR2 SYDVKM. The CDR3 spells CASSPIGGVEAFF. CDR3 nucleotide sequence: TGTGCCAGCAGTCCCATCGGGGGGGTTGAAGCTTTCTTT.

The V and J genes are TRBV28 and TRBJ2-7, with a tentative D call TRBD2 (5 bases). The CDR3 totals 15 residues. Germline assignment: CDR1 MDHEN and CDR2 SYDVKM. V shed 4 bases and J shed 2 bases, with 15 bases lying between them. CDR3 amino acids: CASSSGLFQPYEQYF. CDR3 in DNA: TGTGCCAGCAGTTCCGGACTGTTCCAACCCTACGAGCAGTACTTC.

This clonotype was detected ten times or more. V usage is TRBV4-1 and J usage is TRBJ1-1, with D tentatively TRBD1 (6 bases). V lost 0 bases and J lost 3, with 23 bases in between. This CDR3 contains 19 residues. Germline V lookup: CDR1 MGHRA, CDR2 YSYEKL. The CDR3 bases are TGCGCCAGCAGCCAAGATCTGGAGGACAGTAAGGGGACGGACACTGAAGCTTTCTTT. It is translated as CASSQDLEDSKGTDTEAFF.

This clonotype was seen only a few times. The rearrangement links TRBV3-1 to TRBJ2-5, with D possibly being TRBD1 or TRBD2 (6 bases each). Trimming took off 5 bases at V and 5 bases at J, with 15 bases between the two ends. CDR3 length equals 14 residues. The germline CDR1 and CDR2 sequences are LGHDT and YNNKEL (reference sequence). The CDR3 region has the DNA TGTGCCAGCAGCTGGGGTCCGGGGGCGGAGACCCAGTACTTC. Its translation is CASSWGPGAETQYF.

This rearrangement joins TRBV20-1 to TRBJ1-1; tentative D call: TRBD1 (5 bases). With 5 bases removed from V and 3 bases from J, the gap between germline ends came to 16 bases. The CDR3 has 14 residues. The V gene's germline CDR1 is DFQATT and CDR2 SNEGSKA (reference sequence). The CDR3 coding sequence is TGCAGTGCTCCAAGGGGAGGGATTGACACTGAAGCTTTCTTT. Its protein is CSAPRGGIDTEAFF.

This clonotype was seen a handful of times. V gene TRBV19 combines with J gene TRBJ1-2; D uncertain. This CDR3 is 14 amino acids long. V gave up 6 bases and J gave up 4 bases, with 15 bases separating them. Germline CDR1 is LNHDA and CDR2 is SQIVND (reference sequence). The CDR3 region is CASRYTERGYGYTF. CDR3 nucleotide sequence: TGTGCCAGTAGATATACGGAGCGGGGCTATGGCTACACCTTC.

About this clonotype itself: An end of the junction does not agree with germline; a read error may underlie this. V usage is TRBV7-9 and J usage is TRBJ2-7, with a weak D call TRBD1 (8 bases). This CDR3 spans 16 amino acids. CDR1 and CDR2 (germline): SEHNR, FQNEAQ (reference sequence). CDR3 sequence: CVSRSGGTGNSYEQYF. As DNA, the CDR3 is TGTGTCAGCAGATCCGGGGGGACAGGAAACTCCTACGAGCAGTACTTC.

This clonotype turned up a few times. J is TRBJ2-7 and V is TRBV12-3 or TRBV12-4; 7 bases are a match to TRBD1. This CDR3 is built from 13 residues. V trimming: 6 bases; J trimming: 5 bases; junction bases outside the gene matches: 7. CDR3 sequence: CASSLGQADEQYF. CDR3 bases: TGTGCCAGCAGCCTCGGACAGGCGGACGAGCAGTACTTC.

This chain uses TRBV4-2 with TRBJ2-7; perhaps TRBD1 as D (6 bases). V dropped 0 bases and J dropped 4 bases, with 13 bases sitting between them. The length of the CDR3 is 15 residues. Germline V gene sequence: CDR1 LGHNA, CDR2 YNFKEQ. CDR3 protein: CASSQDAGAAYEQYF. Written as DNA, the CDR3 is TGTGCCAGCAGCCAAGATGCAGGGGCAGCTTACGAGCAGTACTTC.

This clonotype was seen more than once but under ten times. The CDR3 protein is CASSSFQEGNSNQPQHF. The DNA for the CDR3 is TGTGCCAGCAGCTCCTTTCAAGAGGGAAATAGCAATCAGCCCCAGCATTTT. The rearrangement uses TRBV5-5 and TRBJ1-5, with unresolved D. The germline V and J ends were trimmed by 3 bases and 0 bases, with 16 bases remaining between them. This CDR3 contains 17 residues. CDR1 is SGHKS, CDR2 YYEKEE, per germline (reference sequence).

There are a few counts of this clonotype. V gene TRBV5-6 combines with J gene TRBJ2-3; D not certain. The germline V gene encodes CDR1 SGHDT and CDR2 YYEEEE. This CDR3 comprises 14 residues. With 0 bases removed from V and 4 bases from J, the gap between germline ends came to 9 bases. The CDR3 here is CASSLVGVADTQYF. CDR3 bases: TGTGCCAGCAGCTTGGTTGGGGTGGCAGATACGCAGTATTTT.

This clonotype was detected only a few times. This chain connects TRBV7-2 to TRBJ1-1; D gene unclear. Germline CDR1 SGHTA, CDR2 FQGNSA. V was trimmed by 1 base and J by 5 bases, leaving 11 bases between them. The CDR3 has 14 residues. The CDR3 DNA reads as TGTGCCAGCAGCTTAGGAGGGTTGGGAACTGAAGCTTTCTTT. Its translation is CASSLGGLGTEAFF. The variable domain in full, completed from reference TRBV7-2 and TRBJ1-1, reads GAGVSQSPSNKVTEKGKDVELRCDPISGHTALYWYRQSLGQGLEFLIYFQGNSAPDKSGLPSDRFSAERTGGSVSTLTIQRTQQEDSAVYLCASSLGGLGTEAFFGQGTRLTVV.

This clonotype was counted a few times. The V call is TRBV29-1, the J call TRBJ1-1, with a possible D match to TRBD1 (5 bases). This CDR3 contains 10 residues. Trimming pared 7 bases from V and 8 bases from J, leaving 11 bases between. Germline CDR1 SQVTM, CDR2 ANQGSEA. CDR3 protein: CSGRDGEAFF. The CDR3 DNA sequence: TGCAGCGGCCGGGACGGGGAAGCTTTCTTT.

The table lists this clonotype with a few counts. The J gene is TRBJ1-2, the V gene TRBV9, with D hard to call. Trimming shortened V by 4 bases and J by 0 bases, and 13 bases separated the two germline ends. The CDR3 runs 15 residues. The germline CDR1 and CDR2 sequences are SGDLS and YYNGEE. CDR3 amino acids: CASSPRVGSNYGYTF. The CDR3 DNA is TGTGCCAGCAGCCCCCGTGTCGGCTCTAACTATGGCTACACCTTC.

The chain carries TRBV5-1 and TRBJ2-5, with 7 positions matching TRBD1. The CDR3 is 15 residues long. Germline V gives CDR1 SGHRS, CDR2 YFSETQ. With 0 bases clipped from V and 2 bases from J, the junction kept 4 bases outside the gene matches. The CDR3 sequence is CASSLARGRQETQYF. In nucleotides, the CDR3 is TGCGCCAGCAGCTTGGCTAGGGGGCGTCAAGAGACCCAGTACTTC. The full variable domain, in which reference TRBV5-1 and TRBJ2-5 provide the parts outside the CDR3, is KAGVTQTPRYLIKTRGQQVTLSCSPISGHRSVSWYQQTPGQGLQFLFEYFSETQRNKGNFPGRFSGRQFSNSRSEMNVSTLELGDSALYLCASSLARGRQETQYFGPGTRLLVL.

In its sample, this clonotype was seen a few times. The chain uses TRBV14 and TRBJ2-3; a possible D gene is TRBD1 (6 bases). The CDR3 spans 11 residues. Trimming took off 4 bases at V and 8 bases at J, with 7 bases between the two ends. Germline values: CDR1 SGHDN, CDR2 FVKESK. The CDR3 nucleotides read TGTGCCAGCAGCCTCAGGGGTACGCAGTATTTT. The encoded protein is CASSLRGTQYF.

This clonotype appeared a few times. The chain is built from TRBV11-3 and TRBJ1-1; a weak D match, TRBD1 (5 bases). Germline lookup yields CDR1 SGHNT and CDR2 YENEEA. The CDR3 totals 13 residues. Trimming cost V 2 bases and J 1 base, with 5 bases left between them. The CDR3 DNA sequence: TGTGCCAGCAGCTTACAGGGGAACACTGAAGCTTTCTTT. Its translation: CASSLQGNTEAFF.

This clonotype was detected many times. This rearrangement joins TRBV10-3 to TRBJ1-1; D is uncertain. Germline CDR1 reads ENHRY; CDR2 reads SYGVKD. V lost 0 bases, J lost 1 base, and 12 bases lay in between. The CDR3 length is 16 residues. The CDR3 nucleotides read TGTGCCATCAGTGAGTCAATAAGGGCGGGGAACACTGAAGCTTTCTTT. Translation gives CAISESIRAGNTEAFF.

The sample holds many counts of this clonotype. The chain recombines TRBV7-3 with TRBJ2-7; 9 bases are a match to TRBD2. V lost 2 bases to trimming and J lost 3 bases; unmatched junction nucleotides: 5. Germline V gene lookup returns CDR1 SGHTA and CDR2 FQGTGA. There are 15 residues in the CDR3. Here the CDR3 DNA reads TGTGCCAGCAGCTTATCTTCTAGCGGGAACTACGAGCAGTACTTC. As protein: CASSLSSSGNYEQYF.

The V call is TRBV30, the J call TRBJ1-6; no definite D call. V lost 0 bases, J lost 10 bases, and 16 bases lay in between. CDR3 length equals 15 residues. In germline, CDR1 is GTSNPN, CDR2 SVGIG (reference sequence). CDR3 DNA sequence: TGTGCCTGGAGTGTACGAGTATATAAGGGATCACCCCTCCACTTT. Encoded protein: CAWSVRVYKGSPLHF. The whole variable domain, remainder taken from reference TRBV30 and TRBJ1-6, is SQTIHQWPATLVQPVGSPLSLECTVEGTSNPNLYWYRQAAGRGLQLLFYSVGIGQISSEVPQNLSASRPQDRQFILSSKKLLLSDSGFYLCAWSVRVYKGSPLHFGNGTRLTVT.